The clone carrying this TCR beta chain appeared a few times. The data belong to a study of T cells in Graves' hyperthyroidism and ophthalmopathy. Background on the study: Staff took peripheral blood when the initial diagnosis was made, before any treatment began.

Researchers amplified the TCR beta CDR3 regions from RNA transcripts. The TCR CDR3 was amplified in a first-round RT-PCR using the HTBI primer set. TCRdb re-called the multiplex PCR reads with MiXCR, one entry per CDR3 protein. The sample records about 480,000 distinct CDR3 sequences, around a quarter being singletons. Deletions cut 0 bases from V and 8 bases from J, with 12 bases between. Germline V gene sequence: CDR1 KGHDR, CDR2 SFDVKD. The CDR3 runs 14 residues. The sequenced sample was blood. This TCR was sampled from a woman aged 25-40 years with Graves' ophthalmopathy. V usage is TRBV24-1 and J usage is TRBJ1-2; unclear D gene. DNA of the CDR3: TGTGCCACCAGTGATTTGAAGGGATCTGGCGGCTACACCTTC. It translates to CATSDLKGSGGYTF.